These T cell receptor beta chains were read from a single sample in a study of CD8+CD57+ T cells in acquired aplastic anemia. MiXCR, applied by TCRdb to the reads, yields one record per CDR3 protein. Of under 250,000 distinct CDR3 sequences listed, about 37% are singletons. Sequenced material: sorted CD4+, CD8+, or CD8+CD57+ T cells (not recorded which) from PBMCs. Receptors were obtained from a human donor in good health, serving as a control. Both conserved end residues are part of each CDR3. The order of the fields is J gene, clone size, V gene, D gene, CDR3 protein, CDR3 DNA. D genes are given only for firm matches. Size is stated for part of the rows, as once, few or many counts, or as a class when the clone is expanded.

j_gene: TRBJ2-7; abundance: NA; v_gene: TRBV19; d_gene: TRBD1; CDR3aa: CASSVGTGLGEQYF; CDR3nt: TGTGCCAGTAGTGTCGGGACAGGGCTGGGTGAGCAGTACTTC
j_gene: TRBJ2-1; abundance: many; v_gene: TRBV20-1; d_gene: TRBD1; CDR3aa: CSARDGTGNYNEQFF; CDR3nt: TGCAGTGCTAGAGACGGGACAGGGAACTACAATGAGCAGTTCTTC
j_gene: TRBJ1-2; abundance: few; v_gene: TRBV3-1; d_gene: NA; CDR3aa: CASSRRYYGYTF; CDR3nt: TGTGCCAGCAGCCGTCGTTACTATGGCTACACCTTC
j_gene: TRBJ2-7; abundance: many; v_gene: TRBV2; d_gene: NA; CDR3aa: CASSEVGGPDYEQYF; CDR3nt: TGTGCCAGCAGTGAAGTGGGGGGGCCGGACTACGAGCAGTACTTC
j_gene: TRBJ2-3; abundance: NA; v_gene: TRBV25-1; d_gene: NA; CDR3aa: CASSQVPGEGGDTQYF; CDR3nt: TGCGCCAGCAGCCAAGTCCCGGGAGAGGGGGGGGATACGCAGTATTTT
j_gene: TRBJ2-7; abundance: many; v_gene: TRBV20-1; d_gene: TRBD2; CDR3aa: CSALRALAGGMEQYF; CDR3nt: TGCAGTGCTCTCAGGGCACTAGCGGGAGGGATGGAGCAGTACTTC
j_gene: TRBJ1-2; abundance: NA; v_gene: TRBV7-9; d_gene: NA; CDR3aa: CASSYTDGLSGYTF; CDR3nt: TGTGCCAGCAGCTACACGGACGGTTTAAGTGGCTACACCTTC
j_gene: TRBJ2-7; abundance: many; v_gene: TRBV10-3; d_gene: TRBD2; CDR3aa: CAISTGLAGEQYF; CDR3nt: TGTGCCATCAGTACGGGACTAGCGGGAGAGCAGTACTTC
j_gene: TRBJ2-5; abundance: many; v_gene: TRBV20-1; d_gene: NA; CDR3aa: CSARDPPEPIQETQYF; CDR3nt: TGCAGTGCTAGAGATCCCCCCGAACCGATCCAAGAGACCCAGTACTTC
j_gene: TRBJ2-1; abundance: NA; v_gene: TRBV9; d_gene: NA; CDR3aa: CASSVANSYNEQFF; CDR3nt: TGTGCCAGCAGCGTAGCGAACTCCTACAATGAGCAGTTCTTC
j_gene: TRBJ2-1; abundance: many; v_gene: TRBV29-1; d_gene: TRBD1; CDR3aa: CSAQGDRGLYNEQFF; CDR3nt: TGCAGCGCCCAGGGCGACAGGGGGCTTTACAATGAGCAGTTCTTC
j_gene: TRBJ2-2; abundance: many; v_gene: TRBV7-6; d_gene: TRBD2; CDR3aa: CASSLTSPGELFF; CDR3nt: TGTGCCAGCAGCTTGACTAGCCCCGGGGAGCTGTTTTTT
j_gene: TRBJ2-1; abundance: NA; v_gene: TRBV27; d_gene: TRBD1; CDR3aa: CASSSLRQGATYNEQFF; CDR3nt: TGTGCCAGCAGTTCTCTTCGACAGGGGGCGACTTACAATGAGCAGTTCTTC
j_gene: TRBJ1-5; abundance: many; v_gene: TRBV9; d_gene: NA; CDR3aa: CASSVDVGFQPQHF; CDR3nt: TGTGCCAGCAGCGTAGACGTAGGGTTTCAGCCCCAGCATTTT
j_gene: TRBJ2-7; abundance: many; v_gene: TRBV20-1; d_gene: NA; CDR3aa: CSARGDTYEQYF; CDR3nt: TGCAGTGCTAGGGGGGATACCTACGAGCAGTACTTC
j_gene: TRBJ2-3; abundance: many; v_gene: TRBV20-1; d_gene: TRBD2; CDR3aa: CSAEYNSGGNTDTQYF; CDR3nt: TGCAGTGCTGAATACAATAGCGGGGGGAACACAGATACGCAGTATTTT
j_gene: TRBJ2-7; abundance: many; v_gene: TRBV9; d_gene: NA; CDR3aa: CASSVGQEIYEQYF; CDR3nt: TGTGCCAGCAGCGTAGGACAGGAGATCTACGAGCAGTACTTC
j_gene: TRBJ1-2; abundance: NA; v_gene: TRBV11-1; d_gene: NA; CDR3aa: CASSPSWGPTNYGYTF; CDR3nt: TGTGCCAGCAGCCCCTCGTGGGGGCCCACGAACTATGGCTACACCTTC
j_gene: TRBJ1-1; abundance: NA; v_gene: TRBV7-9; d_gene: NA; CDR3aa: CASSTQATGAEAFF; CDR3nt: TGTGCCAGCAGCACCCAAGCGACTGGCGCTGAAGCTTTCTTT
j_gene: TRBJ2-2; abundance: NA; v_gene: TRBV2; d_gene: TRBD2; CDR3aa: CASLPRGRAGELFF; CDR3nt: TGTGCCAGCCTGCCACGCGGGAGGGCCGGGGAGCTGTTTTTT
j_gene: TRBJ2-5; abundance: many; v_gene: TRBV19; d_gene: NA; CDR3aa: CASSIQQQETQYF; CDR3nt: TGTGCCAGTAGTATACAACAGCAAGAGACCCAGTACTTC
j_gene: TRBJ1-3; abundance: once; v_gene: TRBV30; d_gene: NA; CDR3aa: CAWSDSGNTIYF; CDR3nt: TGTGCCTGGAGCGACTCTGGAAACACCATATATTTT
j_gene: TRBJ2-5; abundance: many; v_gene: TRBV20-1; d_gene: NA; CDR3aa: CSAWGNQGTQYF; CDR3nt: TGCAGTGCCTGGGGAAATCAGGGGACCCAGTACTTC
j_gene: TRBJ1-3; abundance: many; v_gene: TRBV10-3; d_gene: NA; CDR3aa: CAINGNVSGNTIYF; CDR3nt: TGTGCCATCAACGGGAATGTCTCTGGAAACACCATATATTTT
j_gene: TRBJ2-7; abundance: many; v_gene: TRBV6-1; d_gene: TRBD1; CDR3aa: CASSHSRGQNYEQYF; CDR3nt: TGTGCCAGCAGCCACAGCAGGGGACAGAACTACGAGCAGTACTTC
j_gene: TRBJ2-2; abundance: NA; v_gene: TRBV18; d_gene: NA; CDR3aa: CASSPRGMNTGELFF; CDR3nt: TGTGCCAGCTCACCACGTGGGATGAACACCGGGGAGCTGTTTTTT
j_gene: TRBJ1-2; abundance: many; v_gene: TRBV11-2; d_gene: NA; CDR3aa: CASSLEGISNYGYTF; CDR3nt: TGTGCCAGCAGCTTAGAAGGGATTTCAAACTATGGCTACACCTTC
j_gene: TRBJ2-7; abundance: many; v_gene: TRBV20-1; d_gene: TRBD1; CDR3aa: CSASTTGKYEQYF; CDR3nt: TGCAGTGCTTCGACGACAGGGAAGTACGAGCAGTACTTC
j_gene: TRBJ1-2; abundance: many; v_gene: TRBV6-5; d_gene: NA; CDR3aa: CASSLAGIWGYTF; CDR3nt: TGTGCCAGCAGTTTAGCGGGGATATGGGGCTACACCTTC
j_gene: TRBJ1-5; abundance: few; v_gene: TRBV6-1; d_gene: NA; CDR3aa: CASSEPSYQPQHF; CDR3nt: TGTGCCAGCAGTGAACCGAGTTATCAGCCCCAGCATTTT
j_gene: TRBJ1-2; abundance: many; v_gene: TRBV7-2; d_gene: NA; CDR3aa: CASSLTRDSGYTF; CDR3nt: TGTGCCAGCAGCTTAACTCGGGACTCTGGCTACACCTTC
j_gene: TRBJ2-5; abundance: once; v_gene: TRBV7-9; d_gene: NA; CDR3aa: CASSLIGGPETQYF; CDR3nt: TGTGCCAGCAGCTTAATCGGGGGGCCAGAGACCCAGTACTTC
j_gene: TRBJ1-1; abundance: many; v_gene: TRBV10-1; d_gene: NA; CDR3aa: CATSIGQGMEAFF; CDR3nt: TGCGCCACCAGCATAGGGCAGGGGATGGAAGCTTTCTTT
j_gene: TRBJ1-6; abundance: many; v_gene: TRBV20-1; d_gene: NA; CDR3aa: CSARGRAYNSPLHF; CDR3nt: TGCAGTGCTAGGGGCAGGGCGTATAATTCACCCCTCCACTTT
j_gene: TRBJ1-1; abundance: NA; v_gene: TRBV24-1; d_gene: NA; CDR3aa: CATSGSGRGGTEAFF; CDR3nt: TGTGCCACCAGTGGTTCGGGTCGGGGGGGGACTGAAGCTTTCTTT
j_gene: TRBJ2-7; abundance: NA; v_gene: TRBV10-3; d_gene: NA; CDR3aa: CASSPTAAGSTYEQYF; CDR3nt: TGTGCCAGCAGTCCCACAGCCGCGGGGTCAACCTACGAGCAGTACTTC
j_gene: TRBJ2-6; abundance: NA; v_gene: TRBV24-1; d_gene: NA; CDR3aa: CATSDNYGVSGANVLTF; CDR3nt: TGTGCCACCAGTGATAATTATGGGGTCTCTGGGGCCAACGTCCTGACTTTC
j_gene: TRBJ1-2; abundance: many; v_gene: TRBV6-5; d_gene: NA; CDR3aa: CASSYRPGYPDGYTF; CDR3nt: TGTGCCAGCAGTTACCGCCCAGGGTATCCTGATGGCTACACCTTC
j_gene: TRBJ1-2; abundance: NA; v_gene: TRBV12-3/TRBV12-4; d_gene: TRBD1; CDR3aa: CASSVDRALKWYGYTF; CDR3nt: TGTGCCAGCAGTGTCGACAGGGCTTTAAAGTGGTATGGCTACACCTTC
j_gene: TRBJ2-1; abundance: NA; v_gene: TRBV5-1; d_gene: NA; CDR3aa: CASSSQGNSYNEQLF; CDR3nt: TGCGCCAGCAGCTCTCAGGGGAACTCCTACAATGAGCAGCTCTTC
j_gene: TRBJ2-1; abundance: many; v_gene: TRBV20-1; d_gene: TRBD2; CDR3aa: CSASREGVGQFF; CDR3nt: TGCAGTGCTAGCAGGGAGGGAGTGGGGCAGTTCTTC
j_gene: TRBJ2-6; abundance: NA; v_gene: TRBV19; d_gene: NA; CDR3aa: CASSPRGDAGANVLTF; CDR3nt: TGTGCCAGTAGTCCCAGGGGGGACGCTGGGGCCAACGTCCTGACTTTC
j_gene: TRBJ2-4; abundance: many; v_gene: TRBV2; d_gene: TRBD1; CDR3aa: CASRPLRTGEAKNIQYF; CDR3nt: TGTGCCAGCAGGCCCCTCAGGACAGGGGAAGCCAAAAACATTCAGTACTTC